Listed here is a single T cell receptor beta chain. The antigen is not known. Samples were taken at baseline and on day 1 of cycles 4 and 7. This CDR3 spans 11 amino acids. The V end lost 4 bases, the J end lost 9 bases, and 8 bases lay between the germline ends. Germline CDR1 is SGDLS and CDR2 is YYNGEE. The data stem from a study of OX40 agonist ivuxolimab in advanced cancers. The repertoire was sequenced with immunoSEQ multiplex PCR; TCRdb's copy has only in-frame clones and lacks some. In the table there are some 100,000 clones, 90% of which are singletons. Study-wide findings and caveats: The study found that CD8+ T cells averaged more expanded clones than CD4+. Some nonresponders additionally presented with little normalized T-cell clonal expansion.

The TCR originated in an adult with an advanced solid tumor such as melanoma, head and neck, liver or kidney cancer. Source: CD4+ or CD8+ T cells sorted from blood, taken in a trial of the OX40 agonist ivuxolimab. V and J are TRBV9 and TRBJ2-4; D not resolved. CDR3 sequence: CASSRLVIQYF. In DNA, the CDR3 is TGTGCCAGCAGCAGACTCGTCATTCAGTACTTC.